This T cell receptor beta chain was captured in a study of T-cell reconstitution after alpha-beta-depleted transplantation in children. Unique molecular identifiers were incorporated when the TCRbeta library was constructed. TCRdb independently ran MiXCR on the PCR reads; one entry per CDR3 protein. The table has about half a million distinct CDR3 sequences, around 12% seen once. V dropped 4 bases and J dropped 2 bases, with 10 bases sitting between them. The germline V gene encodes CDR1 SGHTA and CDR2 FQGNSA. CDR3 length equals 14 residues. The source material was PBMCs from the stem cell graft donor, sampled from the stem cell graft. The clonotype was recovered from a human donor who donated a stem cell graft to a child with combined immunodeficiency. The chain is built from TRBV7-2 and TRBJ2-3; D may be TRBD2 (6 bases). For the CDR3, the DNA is TGTGCCAGCAGCTCGGAGGGAATCACAGATACGCAGTATTTT. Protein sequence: CASSSEGITDTQYF.